This T cell receptor beta chain was observed in a study of STAT5B mutations in CD4+ large granular lymphocyte leukemia. Findings of the study overall: No patients shared main leukemic clonotypes, though less than 30% appeared at low frequency elsewhere.

This clone occurred once. Its antigen is currently unknown. The survey-level immunoSEQ assay was used. In the original analysis: Lowest detectable productive clonotype frequency was 2.59 x 10-5. The data were produced by immunoSEQ multiplex PCR, yet TCRdb's version contains in-frame clones alone and is incomplete. The V and J calls and clone size are taken from that table; D and trimming were inferred from the DNA. The table includes about 40,000 clones, roughly 76% detected once. Sequenced sample: CD4+ T cells from blood buffy coats. The clonotype was recovered from a human donor in good health.

The CDR3 loop reads CAISLGTSGYTF. Written as DNA, the CDR3 is TGTGCCATCAGCCTGGGGACATCAGGCTACACCTTC. The gene calls are TRBV10-3 and TRBJ1-2, with D perhaps matching TRBD1 (6 bases). Trimming stripped 6 bases from V and 8 bases from J, with 13 bases between. The CDR3 loop spans 12 amino acids. Germline V gene sequence: CDR1 ENHRY, CDR2 SYGVKD.